This T cell receptor beta chain was identified during a study of a mutant IDH1 vaccine in newly diagnosed glioma. Study-level information: Radiotherapy, temozolomide, or both had been given previously, and both were given to most. Visit V12 was at week 35; visit V13 was at week 47.

Documented time point: week 47, end of study. A 20-mer mutant IDH1 peptide at 300 ug was injected subcutaneously with topical imiquimod. All eight of the vaccinations patients received fell in weeks 1, 3, 5, 7, 11, 15, 19 and 23. In its sample, this clone was seen once. Its antigen remains unknown. The CDR3 contains 13 residues. V was clipped by 5 bases and J by 5 bases; unmatched bases: 5. From germline, CDR1 is SGHRS and CDR2 YFSETQ. Libraries were prepared by immunoSEQ multiplex PCR; TCRdb keeps only in-frame clonotypes and omits some of them. The sample yields approximately 12,000 clones, about 81% seen once.

This material consisted of PBMCs, taken from a glioma patient whose treatment included an IDH1 peptide vaccine. This chain connects TRBV5-1 to TRBJ2-5, with 8 positions matching TRBD1. This receptor was identified in a man aged 25 to 45 with glioma. CDR3 protein: CASRGQGGETQYF. CDR3 nucleotide sequence: TGCGCCAGCAGAGGACAGGGCGGGGAGACCCAGTACTTC.